Here is one TCR beta chain with its context. This clone showed up just once. The clone's antigen remains unknown. Base qualities are not recorded, but no much larger clone differs from it by a single base. This sample was taken from a study of blood T cell repertoires in COVID-19 (TCRdb year 2020). A note on the overall study: Samples from collaborators originated in the United States, Italy and Spain and spanned both the acute and convalescent phases of COVID-19. The prospective study material was composed of cDNA or gDNA derived from T cells, B-cell-depleted T cells, or PBMCs. The dataset comprised deeply sampled blood TCRbeta repertoires from subjects exposed to, actively infected with, or recovered from COVID-19. A freely available public database, intended as a resource for researchers studying the immune response to SARS-CoV-2, is where the repertoires were released. Samples came from the ongoing ImmuneRACE study (first 160 participants) plus 1,254 subjects from 6 global collaborators. A de-identified subject ID, COVID-19 status, age in years and sex were almost always included in the sample metadata. Where HLA class I and class II types were available, the types were taken from metadata supplied by the sample provider, not from assay-based typing. Findings and caveats that apply to the study as a whole: The amount of clinical and demographic metadata varied by source and participant and was provided uncurated.

The collaborating institutions used their own protocols to collect whole blood in K2EDTA tubes. Collaborator samples were shipped for TCRbeta analysis as frozen whole blood, isolated PBMCs, or DNA extracted from either sample type. TCRbeta CDR3 regions were amplified from genomic DNA by means of the immunoSEQ Assay, a bias-controlled multiplex PCR. Concerning the study's data processing: Nucleated cell counts per sample were estimated from amplification of reference gene primers within the assay. Sequence reads were collapsed and filtered to measure the absolute abundance of every unique TCRbeta CDR3 rearrangement. For each sample, productive Simpson clonality was calculated as the square root of Simpson's diversity index across productive rearrangements. Held by TCRdb, this immuneACCESS table contains in-frame sequences only and omits some clones. Under half of the omission traces to an unresolved V gene where checked; the cause of the rest is unknown. Clone size and the V and J calls come from that table; the DNA yielded D and trimming. For this sample the table gives over 85,000 clones, of which around 68% were detected only once. The ten largest account for 6% to 8.5% of the sample.

CDR1 and CDR2 were assigned from the germline V gene (reference sequence) as GTSNPN and SVGIG. Deletion took 6 bases off V and 1 base off J, with a span of 16 bases between the germline ends. The CDR3 starts with the cysteine, ends with the phenylalanine, and has 16 residues. The kept DNA is CDR3 alone, 48 bases in frame from the first base. The receptor chain draws on TRBV30 and TRBJ1-6; too little of a D gene remains to name it. This TCR was recovered from a woman aged 55-70 years with acute or convalescent COVID-19. The sequenced sample consisted of peripheral blood. The DNA reads as follows: TGTGCCTGCCCAAACGGAGGCCGGTCCTATAATTCACCCCTCCACTTT. It translates to CACPNGGRSYNSPLHF.